There are a few counts of the clone carrying this TCR beta chain. The target antigen is unknown. This CDR3 region has 17 residues. Germline CDR1 MNHNS, CDR2 SASEGT. Trimming cost V 1 base and J 0 bases, with 10 bases left between them. This sample is part of a study of cytomegalovirus exposure and HLA in healthy donors. Study-level points and caveats: 16,951 TCR beta sequences were associated with HLA alleles at 0.05 false discovery rate in a later analysis. Sequencing had likely introduced a cluster of highly shared sequence variants as an artifact.

PCR used 60 Vbeta primers and 13 Jbeta primers. The data were produced by immunoSEQ multiplex PCR, yet TCRdb's version contains in-frame clones alone and is incomplete. The sample lists 95,000 to 150,000 clones, roughly four fifths seen once, with less than 2% in the top ten. The TCR sequence derives from a man aged 50-59 years in good health and CMV-seronegative. The specimen was PBMCs. The chain carries TRBV6-1 and TRBJ1-6; no definite D call. Here the CDR3 reads CASSEVGGSSYNSPLHF. CDR3 in DNA: TGTGCCAGCAGTGAAGTCGGAGGTAGCTCCTATAATTCACCCCTCCACTTT.